The 13 T cell receptor beta chains below were found in one sample sequenced in a study of T cells in Graves' hyperthyroidism and ophthalmopathy. Template material for amplifying TCR beta CDR3 regions consisted of RNA transcripts. A first-round RT-PCR of the TCR CDR3 used the HTBI primer set. TCRdb used MiXCR to reprocess the multiplex PCR reads, holding one entry per CDR3 protein. In the table there are about 400,000 distinct CDR3 sequences, 13% to 15% of which are singletons. Sequenced: blood. The receptor source for this set is a woman aged 60 to 75 with Graves' ophthalmopathy.

This clonotype was counted at least ten times. This sequence joins TRBV27 and TRBJ1-5; perhaps TRBD1 as D (5 bases). V lost 4 bases to trimming and J lost 8 bases, with 15 bases between them. CDR3 length: 14 residues. Germline V gives CDR1 MNHEY, CDR2 SMNVEV (reference sequence). CDR3: CASSWQGGFKPQHF. As DNA, the CDR3 is TGTGCCAGCAGTTGGCAGGGTGGGTTTAAGCCCCAGCATTTT.

The V call is TRBV5-1, the J call TRBJ1-1, with unresolved D. The CDR3 is 13 residues long. The germline gives CDR1 SGHRS, CDR2 YFSETQ. The ends were cut back, 4 bases at V and 5 bases at J, with 12 bases in the middle. CDR3 sequence reads: CASSLGIGTEAFF. The CDR3 DNA reads as TGCGCCAGCAGCCTGGGTATCGGAACTGAAGCTTTCTTT.

In this sample, this clonotype turned up many times. The V and J genes are TRBV12-3 or TRBV12-4 and TRBJ2-3; a possible D gene is TRBD1 (5 bases). This CDR3 spans 16 amino acids. Trimming shortened V by 2 bases and J by 6 bases, and 18 bases separated the two germline ends. The CDR3 DNA follows: TGTGCCAGCAGTTTATACCAGGGCCGTGGATTGGATACGCAGTATTTT. Protein product: CASSLYQGRGLDTQYF.

The chain joins TRBV19 to TRBJ2-1; D may correspond to TRBD1 or TRBD2 (5 bases each). The CDR3 length is 13 residues. From germline, CDR1 is LNHDA and CDR2 SQIVND (reference sequence). V lost 5 bases to trimming and J lost 5 bases, with 10 bases between them. CDR3 amino acids: CASSSPGHNEQFF. CDR3 bases: TGTGCCAGTAGTTCGCCGGGGCACAATGAGCAGTTCTTC.

The chain uses TRBV6-6 and TRBJ2-7, with D maybe TRBD2 (5 bases). Per the germline V gene, CDR1 is MNHNY and CDR2 is SVGAGI (reference sequence). Trimming took 0 bases from V and 3 from J, leaving 15 bases between them. The CDR3 runs 16 residues. The CDR3 here is CASSYSLDFFYYEQYF. CDR3 sequence (DNA): TGTGCCAGCAGTTACTCCTTGGACTTTTTCTACTACGAGCAGTACTTC.

This clonotype was detected a few times. The CDR3 nucleotides read TGTGCCAGCACTCGGGACAGGGTTACATCCCAGTACTTC. Its protein is CASTRDRVTSQYF. The rearrangement joins TRBV28 to TRBJ2-5; 9 nucleotides agree with TRBD1. Germline V gene data show CDR1 as MDHEN and CDR2 as SYDVKM. The CDR3 runs 13 residues. V was pared by 7 bases and J by 9 bases, with 9 bases of the junction left unmatched.

In its sample, this clonotype was seen a few times. The rearrangement joins TRBV19 to TRBJ1-5; tentative D call: TRBD1 (6 bases). Per germline, CDR1 LNHDA and CDR2 SQIVND (reference sequence). With 0 bases removed from V and 0 bases from J, the gap between germline ends came to 15 bases. The CDR3 loop spans 18 amino acids. As DNA, the CDR3 is TGTGCCAGTAGTATAGAGCACAGGGCCTTTACTAGCAATCAGCCCCAGCATTTT. Residues: CASSIEHRAFTSNQPQHF.

This clonotype has ten or more counts. The chain links TRBV5-1 to TRBJ2-5, with TRBD1 matching over 7 bases. This CDR3 has 15 amino acids. V lost 0 bases and J lost 3; bases outside the gene matches: 5. Germline V gene data show CDR1 as SGHRS and CDR2 as YFSETQ. CDR3 sequence: CASSLGLGTEETQYF. In nucleotides, the CDR3 is TGCGCCAGCAGCTTGGGGCTCGGGACAGAAGAGACCCAGTACTTC.

This clonotype was recorded a few times. The chain couples TRBV6-1 to TRBJ2-1; tentatively, D is TRBD2 (6 bases). V was trimmed by 9 bases and J by 5 bases, leaving 17 bases between them. Germline CDR1 MNHNS, CDR2 SASEGT. This CDR3 comprises 14 residues. The CDR3 protein is CASKTTRLNNEQFF. The CDR3 DNA is TGTGCCAGTAAGACGACTAGACTCAACAATGAGCAGTTCTTC.

The genes are TRBV20-1 and TRBJ2-7; 7 positions match TRBD1. Germline loops: CDR1 DFQATT, CDR2 SNEGSKA (reference sequence). V was clipped by 3 bases and J by 4 bases; unmatched bases: 6. This CDR3 spans 13 amino acids. The CDR3 DNA reads TGCAGTGCTAGCCGGGACAGAGATTACGAGCAGTACTTC. It specifies CSASRDRDYEQYF.

This clonotype has a handful of counts. V usage is TRBV27 and J usage is TRBJ1-2, with TRBD1 matching 7 bases. CDR3 length: 14 residues. Trimming cost V 5 bases and J 5 bases; bases outside gene matches: 8. Germline CDR1 and CDR2: MNHEY and SMNVEV (reference sequence). CDR3 sequence reads: CASSQGGASYGYTF. CDR3 in DNA: TGTGCCAGCAGTCAAGGGGGCGCCTCGTATGGCTACACCTTC.

The chain recombines TRBV6-2 or TRBV6-3 with TRBJ2-1, with a tentative D call TRBD1 (6 bases). The CDR3 contains 13 residues. Trimming pared 6 bases from V and 9 bases from J, leaving 15 bases between. Germline CDR1 and CDR2: MNHEY and SVGEGT. This CDR3 reads CASSEGHPGEQFF. The CDR3 DNA reads as TGTGCCAGCAGCGAGGGACACCCGGGTGAGCAGTTCTTC.

This clonotype was found once. The CDR3 bases are TGCGCCAGCAGCACTGGACTAGCCAGGGGCAATGAGCAGTTCTTC. Protein: CASSTGLARGNEQFF. The rearrangement links TRBV5-1 to TRBJ2-1; 8 bases fit TRBD2. Germline assignment: CDR1 SGHRS and CDR2 YFSETQ. The CDR3 is 15 residues long. Trimming took 4 bases from V and 6 from J; bases not matched to a gene: 9.